This T cell receptor beta chain appears in the sequencing data of a study of vaccination and CD4 T cells after COVID-19. For the study at large: The convalescents were made up of six males and four females, two of whom were Hispanic. Overlapping spike peptides of SARS-CoV-2, HCoV-NL63, HCoV-OC43 and HCoV-229E were used, and cells were stimulated with them. Sampling after COVID took place at a median of about 98 days (range 35 to 161) following diagnosis.

The Oncomine TCR Beta short-read assay was applied to DNA of cultured CD4+ T cells. In TCRdb, the PCR reads were re-called with MiXCR into one record per CDR3 protein. Of more than 15,000 distinct CDR3 sequences detected, more than 45% appear once; the ten largest clones hold around a tenth. Unmatched junction bases numbered 13, after V lost 5 bases and J lost 6 bases. The V gene's germline CDR1 is SGHTA and CDR2 FQGTGA. The CDR3 runs to 16 residues. Sample treatment: approximately 10-day PBMC culture with coronavirus spike peptide pools or control peptides (ViraFEST assay). Approximately 1.8 million PBMCs per well were cultured with 7.5 to 10 IU/ml IL-2 and approximately 9.6 ug/ml peptide pools. This clonotype turned up a few times. Its antigen remains unidentified.

The chain recombines TRBV7-3 with TRBJ2-4, with TRBD2 identical over 7 bases. This TCR was sampled from a human donor who had recovered from COVID-19. The source material was CD4+ T cells from blood, cultured in vitro. As DNA, the CDR3 is TGTGCCAGCAGCCGGGGTAGCGGGTTATGGGGAAACATTCAGTACTTC. Its translation is CASSRGSGLWGNIQYF.